This T cell receptor beta chain was retrieved from a study of early T cells in non-severe SARS-CoV-2 infection. Study background: The sequenced material was bulk RNA from unsorted whole blood, and its chains were unpaired.

This clonotype showed up just a few times. Losses at the gene ends were 8 bases for V and 4 bases for J; bases not matched to a gene: 8. Germline-derived CDR1 and CDR2 are DFQATT and SNEGSKA (reference sequence). CDR3 length: 13 residues. TCRdb reprocessed the 5' RACE reads via MiXCR and lists one record per CDR3 protein. The sample yields about 26,000 distinct CDR3 sequences, 4% to 4.5% seen once. The sample was whole blood. The rearrangement uses TRBV20-1 and TRBJ2-7, with 10 bases that match TRBD1. This receptor was obtained from an adult who was a healthcare worker with PCR-confirmed SARS-CoV-2 infection or an uninfected control (not recorded which). The CDR3 loop reads CSQIWDRGYEQYF. CDR3 DNA: TGCAGTCAAATTTGGGACAGGGGTTACGAGCAGTACTTC.